The 20 T cell receptor beta chains below come from one sample, sequenced in a study of kidney transplant recipient with SARS-CoV-2 infection (dated by TCRdb to the early 2020s). What the time point label conveys for this sample: pre-pandemic baseline sample and day 111 after first positive SARS-CoV-2 test. Reads for this sample came from an Illumina MiSeq. TCRdb ran its own pipeline on the public reads, namely fastp trimming at Q25 and MiXCR clone calling, and kept in-frame beta chains. Identical CDR3 proteins give one entry, which carries the most common genes and DNA. In this sample the table shows fewer than 250,000 distinct CDR3 sequences, under 35% of which occur a single time. Of the sample, less than 8.5% falls within the top ten clones. The sample consisted of a blood sample, taken at baseline and on roughly day 110 from a kidney transplant recipient. The receptors shown here come from a young adult male patient who had COVID-19 and was a kidney transplant recipient. After a transplant, some T cells may be of graft donor origin.

This clonotype was counted many times. The chain employs TRBV10-1 and TRBJ2-7; 9 nucleotides line up with TRBD2. The CDR3 extends over 15 amino acids. CDR1 and CDR2 from the germline V gene are WNHNN and SYGVQD (reference sequence). After removal of 2 bases from V and 7 bases from J, the junction contained 9 bases not matched to a gene. In DNA form, the CDR3 reads TGCGCCAGCAGTGAGGGGGTAGCGGGAGACCGTGAGCAGTACTTC. Residues: CASSEGVAGDREQYF.

This clonotype was observed many times. The CDR3 DNA reads TGTGCCAGCAGCGGTGATAGTCCCATTTCTTTCTCTGAGACCCAGTACTTC. It translates to CASSGDSPISFSETQYF. The chain combines TRBV3-1 with TRBJ2-5; no clear D. This CDR3 has 17 amino acids. Deletions cut 5 bases from V and 5 bases from J, with 24 bases between. The germline V gene encodes CDR1 LGHDT and CDR2 YNNKEL (reference sequence).

This clonotype occurred many times. The chain is built from TRBV2 and TRBJ2-5; D remains ambiguous. This CDR3 is 11 amino acids long. The germline V gene encodes CDR1 SNHLY and CDR2 FYNNEI. V was pared by 6 bases and J by 5 bases, with 7 bases between. CDR3: CASRGLETQYF. In DNA form, the CDR3 reads TGTGCCAGCAGGGGATTGGAGACCCAGTACTTC.

This clonotype was seen repeatedly, ten times or more. The rearrangement uses TRBV6-5 and TRBJ2-7, with D perhaps assigned TRBD1 or TRBD2 (6 bases each). This CDR3 comprises 17 residues. V was cut by 5 bases and J by 3 bases, with 23 bases left in between. Germline CDR1 MNHEY, CDR2 SVGAGI. CDR3 loop: CASSRREYAGQIYEQYF. As DNA, the CDR3 is TGTGCCAGCAGTCGCCGGGAGTACGCAGGACAGATCTACGAGCAGTACTTC.

Comment on this clonotype: Since a much larger clone is just one base distant, this may be a read error. The chain combines TRBV6-5 with TRBJ1-2; D is ambiguous. The CDR3 is 17 residues long. Trimming left V 5 bases short and J 4 bases short, with 23 bases between. Germline V gives CDR1 MNHEY, CDR2 SVGAGI. Written as DNA, the CDR3 is TGTGCCAGCAGTGTTCGGCACTCTATGCGAAAGGCCTATGGCTACACCTTC. This encodes CASSVRHSMRKAYGYTF.

This chain uses TRBV19 with TRBJ1-2; D is uncertain. Trimming stripped 4 bases from V and 4 bases from J, with 22 bases between. The CDR3 contains 17 residues. The germline V gene has CDR1 LNHDA and CDR2 SQIVND (reference sequence). The CDR3 reads CASSRDPTNRKTYGYTF. Here the CDR3 DNA reads TGTGCCAGTAGTAGAGATCCGACAAATCGAAAGACCTATGGCTACACCTTC.

This clonotype was seen at least ten times. J is TRBJ1-5 and V is TRBV16, with D unresolved. Germline CDR1 reads KGHSY; CDR2 reads FQNENV. The CDR3 sequence is 14 residues long. V shed 2 bases and J shed 0 bases, with 5 bases lying between them. The CDR3 DNA reads as TGTGCCAGCAGCCAAGGAGATAGCAATCAGCCCCAGCATTTT. Its protein product is CASSQGDSNQPQHF.

V and J are TRBV7-9 and TRBJ2-1, with a possible D match to TRBD1 (6 bases). CDR1 SEHNR and CDR2 FQNEAQ come from the germline V gene (reference sequence). This CDR3 is 13 amino acids long. V lost 5 bases, J lost 5 bases, and 10 bases lay in between. Here the CDR3 DNA reads TGTGCCAGCAGCCTACCAGGGGACAATGAGCAGTTCTTC. Translating gives CASSLPGDNEQFF. Full variable domain (rest looked up from reference TRBV7-9 and TRBJ2-1): DTGVSQNPRHKITKRGQNVTFRCDPISEHNRLYWYRQTLGQGPEFLTYFQNEAQLEKSRLLSDRFSAERPKGSFSTLEIQRTEQGDSAMYLCASSLPGDNEQFFGPGTRLTVL.

This clonotype was recorded at least ten times. This rearrangement joins TRBV6-6 to TRBJ2-3, with unresolved D. V was trimmed by 8 bases and J by 0 bases, leaving 9 bases between them. Per the germline V gene, CDR1 is MNHNY and CDR2 is SVGAGI (reference sequence). This CDR3 contains 13 residues. CDR3 in amino acids: CASQWPSTDTQYF. In DNA, the CDR3 is TGTGCCAGCCAGTGGCCAAGCACAGATACGCAGTATTTT.

This clonotype was found many times. The V call is TRBV19, the J call TRBJ1-2, with D unresolved. Trimming removed 5 bases at V and 4 bases at J, with 23 bases between. This CDR3 has 17 residues. Germline assignment: CDR1 LNHDA and CDR2 SQIVND (reference sequence). Here the CDR3 DNA reads TGTGCCAGTAGTCCAAACTCGACAAATCGAAAGACCTATGGCTACACCTTC. Residues: CASSPNSTNRKTYGYTF.

At least ten counts were recorded for this clonotype. The chain is built from TRBV20-1 and TRBJ2-6, with D perhaps TRBD1 or TRBD2 (5 bases each). This CDR3 is built from 15 residues. Germline V gene lookup returns CDR1 DFQATT and CDR2 SNEGSKA (reference sequence). V dropped 3 bases and J dropped 2 bases, with 11 bases sitting between them. The DNA for the CDR3 is TGCAGTGCTAGTTTAGGGGACGCTGGGGCCAACGTCCTGACTTTC. Amino acids: CSASLGDAGANVLTF.

The chain is built from TRBV7-2 and TRBJ1-5, with a tentative D call TRBD1 (5 bases). The CDR3 is made up of 16 amino acids. Germline CDR1 is SGHTA and CDR2 is FQGNSA. Trimming took 5 bases from V and 2 from J, leaving 16 bases between them. This chain's CDR3 is CASSVMGGVGNQPQHF. CDR3 DNA sequence: TGTGCCAGCAGCGTCATGGGGGGTGTCGGCAATCAGCCCCAGCATTTT.

This clonotype has ten or more counts. The CDR3 protein is CASSLGRTYEQYF. In DNA form, the CDR3 reads TGTGCCAGCAGCTTGGGTCGGACCTACGAGCAGTACTTC. V is TRBV7-9 and J is TRBJ2-7; D is unclear. Trimming left V 3 bases short and J 2 bases short, with 8 bases between. Germline CDR1 SEHNR, CDR2 FQNEAQ (reference sequence). The CDR3 extends over 13 amino acids. The variable domain in full, completed from reference TRBV7-9 and TRBJ2-7, reads DTGVSQNPRHKITKRGQNVTFRCDPISEHNRLYWYRQTLGQGPEFLTYFQNEAQLEKSRLLSDRFSAERPKGSFSTLEIQRTEQGDSAMYLCASSLGRTYEQYFGPGTRLTVT.

Ten or more counts support this clonotype. V gene TRBV27 combines with J gene TRBJ2-7, with TRBD1 identical over 9 bases. The trim removed 5 bases at V and 1 base at J, leaving 3 bases unmatched. CDR3 size: 14 residues. CDR1 is MNHEY and CDR2 is SMNVEV in the germline V gene (reference sequence). The CDR3 loop is CASSPQGASYEQYV. The CDR3 coding sequence is TGTGCCAGCAGTCCACAGGGGGCTTCCTACGAGCAGTACGTC.

This clonotype came up many times. The chain combines TRBV19 with TRBJ2-7; D not certain. The germline CDR1 and CDR2 sequences are LNHDA and SQIVND (reference sequence). V lost 4 bases and J lost 0, with 13 bases in between. The CDR3 runs 15 residues. In DNA, the CDR3 is TGTGCCAGTAGTAACGGCGGCTCTAGCTCCTACGAGCAGTACTTC. Its translation is CASSNGGSSSYEQYF.

To note about this clonotype: A read error may be the cause here, since a much bigger clone is one base away. This chain uses TRBV29-1 with TRBJ2-1, with D unresolved. The CDR3 extends over 14 amino acids. CDR1 and CDR2 (germline): SQVTM, ANQGSEA. In DNA, the CDR3 is TGCAGCGTTGTGGTTGGCGGTTCCTACAATGAGCAGCTCTTC. Its translation: CSVVVGGSYNEQLF.

This clonotype was seen ten or more times. V is TRBV11-2 and J is TRBJ1-1, with D possibly matching TRBD1 (5 bases). The length of the CDR3 is 16 residues. Germline CDR1 reads SGHAT; CDR2 reads FQNNGV. The ends were cut back, 5 bases at V and 1 base at J, with 17 bases in the middle. CDR3 in DNA: TGTGCCAGCAGCCCCTTTCGGGGCGGGTCGAACACTGAAGCTTTCTTT. Translation gives CASSPFRGGSNTEAFF.

As concerns this clonotype: A much larger clonotype is one base distant, so this may be a read error. This rearrangement joins TRBV3-1 to TRBJ2-5; tentative D call: TRBD2 (5 bases). The CDR3 consists of 17 residues. The germline gives CDR1 LGHDT, CDR2 YNNKEL (reference sequence). V lost 5 bases, J lost 5 bases, and 24 bases lay in between. CDR3 protein: CASSGGNPISFPETQYF. The CDR3 DNA reads TGTGCCAGCAGCGGAGGCAATCCCATTTCTTTCCCTGAGACCCAGTACTTC.

Of note for this clonotype: This may be a read error: a much more frequent sequence differs by one nucleotide. The CDR3 region has the DNA TGTGCCAGCAGCCCAGAAACAGGGGCTAATGAAAAACCGTTTTTT. The encoded protein is CASSPETGANEKPFF. The V and J genes are TRBV2 and TRBJ1-4; 7 bases align to TRBD1. Germline V gives CDR1 SNHLY, CDR2 FYNNEI. The CDR3 runs 15 residues.

To note about this clonotype: This may arise from a read error, as a much more abundant clone is one base away. The chain combines TRBV3-2 with TRBJ2-1; the DNA was not compared with TRBD2, the D call given in the table. TRBV3-2 is annotated as a pseudogene. The CDR3 is 14 amino acids. In DNA form, the CDR3 reads TGTGCCAGCAGACAAAATAGCGGCTACAATGAGCAGCTCTTC. This gives the protein CASRQNSGYNEQLF.